This passage covers 30 T cell receptor beta chains from one sample sequenced in a study of blood T cell repertoires in COVID-19. Sequencing used immunoSEQ multiplex PCR; TCRdb keeps in-frame clones, though not all of them. The table shows 90,000 to 120,000 clones, with around nine tenths occurring only once. Sequencing was carried out using peripheral blood. All receptors come from a human donor in a cohort sampled during active COVID-19.

V gene TRBV4-2 combines with J gene TRBJ1-5; the D is unclear. Germline V gene sequence: CDR1 LGHNA, CDR2 YNFKEQ. Trimming took 0 bases from V and 9 from J, leaving 12 bases between them. This CDR3 is 14 amino acids long. In DNA form, the CDR3 reads TGTGCCAGCAGCCAAGATCTAGGTTTCGTGCCCCAGCATTTT. Its protein is CASSQDLGFVPQHF.

V gene TRBV21-1 combines with J gene TRBJ1-4; TRBD1, the table's D call, was not compared with the DNA. TRBV21-1 is noted as a pseudogene. The CDR3 loop spans 12 amino acids. CDR3: CASSKWLQKLFF. The DNA for the CDR3 is TGTGCCAGCAGCAAATGGTTGCAGAAGCTGTTTTTT.

The V gene is TRBV7-9, the J gene TRBJ2-7; the D is unclear. With 5 bases removed from V and 0 bases from J, the gap between germline ends came to 11 bases. Germline V lookup: CDR1 SEHNR, CDR2 FQNEAQ (reference sequence). This CDR3 spans 14 amino acids. Here the CDR3 reads CASSQDRSSYEQYF. In nucleotides, the CDR3 is TGTGCCAGCAGCCAAGACCGGAGCTCCTACGAGCAGTACTTC.

This sequence joins TRBV9 and TRBJ2-1; D is uncertain. Germline V gives CDR1 SGDLS, CDR2 YYNGEE. The length of the CDR3 is 14 residues. Trimming left V 4 bases short and J 4 bases short, with 12 bases between. CDR3 sequence reads: CASSPQDTYNEQFF. The DNA of the CDR3 is TGTGCCAGCAGCCCTCAAGACACGTACAATGAGCAGTTCTTC.

The chain links TRBV5-1 to TRBJ2-1; TRBD1 matches at 10 bases. Per germline, CDR1 SGHRS and CDR2 YFSETQ. J lost 9 bases, V lost 6 bases, and 9 bases had no gene match. The CDR3 runs to 14 residues. CDR3: CASTRDRGISEQFF. The CDR3 region has the DNA TGCGCCAGCACCCGGGACAGGGGAATCAGTGAGCAGTTCTTC.

This chain connects TRBV6-5 to TRBJ1-1; no clear D gene. CDR1 is MNHEY, CDR2 SVGAGI, per germline. V was pared by 6 bases and J by 4 bases, with 12 bases between. This CDR3 has 13 residues. CDR3 DNA sequence: TGTGCCAGCAGCGTGGGCAGCCTCACTGAAGCTTTCTTT. This sequence encodes CASSVGSLTEAFF.

The V call is TRBV7-2, the J call TRBJ2-3; the D gene is possibly TRBD2 (6 bases). Germline-derived CDR1 and CDR2 are SGHTA and FQGNSA. The CDR3 runs 16 residues. V shed 5 bases and J shed 0 bases, with 15 bases lying between them. The CDR3 bases are TGTGCCAGCAGCCCTTCGGGGCGGGGTAGCACAGATACGCAGTATTTT. The encoded protein is CASSPSGRGSTDTQYF.

This sequence joins TRBV6-6 and TRBJ2-7; the D gene is possibly TRBD2 (6 bases). Germline V gives CDR1 MNHNY, CDR2 SVGAGI (reference sequence). The length of the CDR3 is 16 residues. Trimming took off 2 bases at V and 7 bases at J, with 21 bases between the two ends. CDR3 in DNA: TGTGCCAGCAGTTACCCCCGGGGCGGGGCTGATGGGGAGCAGTACTTC. Residues: CASSYPRGGADGEQYF.

This clone has a single count. The rearrangement uses TRBV5-4 and TRBJ2-7; 14 bases agree with TRBD2. This CDR3 is 16 amino acids long. The junction had 6 bases not matched to a gene; V was cut back by 0 bases and J by 7 bases. Germline CDR1 SGHNT, CDR2 YYREEE (reference sequence). Here the CDR3 DNA reads TGTGCCAGCAGCTTGGACGGACTAGCGGGAGGAGGTGAGCAGTACTTC. It encodes CASSLDGLAGGGEQYF.

In its sample, this clone was seen a few times. The chain uses TRBV2 and TRBJ1-2, with 12 bases that match TRBD1. Germline CDR1 is SNHLY and CDR2 is FYNNEI. V dropped 8 bases and J dropped 4; count of bases not matched to a gene: 14. The CDR3 totals 17 residues. The chain's CDR3 is CASLTGTGGIKLYGYTF. CDR3 bases: TGTGCCAGCCTCACCGGGACAGGGGGCATAAAACTCTATGGCTACACCTTC.

J is TRBJ1-2 and V is TRBV30; 9 positions match TRBD1. The germline V gene has CDR1 GTSNPN and CDR2 SVGIG (reference sequence). The CDR3 sequence is 18 residues long. Germline trimming cut 4 bases from V and 4 bases from J; bases unmatched to any gene: 19. The CDR3 region has the DNA TGTGCCTGGACCCCACCGGACAGGGGAACCCGTCGGAGCTATGGCTACACCTTC. Translated: CAWTPPDRGTRRSYGYTF.

The chain links TRBV7-9 to TRBJ2-7; D unresolved. The CDR3 covers 14 residues. Germline CDR1 SEHNR, CDR2 FQNEAQ (reference sequence). Trimming stripped 1 base from V and 1 base from J, with 8 bases between. The CDR3 reads CASSLGASSYEQYF. The CDR3 DNA sequence: TGTGCCAGCAGCTTAGGTGCCAGTTCCTACGAGCAGTACTTC.

The chain joins TRBV7-3 to TRBJ2-5; 12 bases are shared with TRBD2. The CDR3 is made up of 16 amino acids. Germline values: CDR1 SGHTA, CDR2 FQGTGA. J was trimmed by 1 base and V by 4 bases; bases with no gene match: 4. The DNA for the CDR3 is TGTGCCAGCAGCTGGGGACTAGCGGGTCCCCAAGAGACCCAGTACTTC. Translating it yields CASSWGLAGPQETQYF.

J is TRBJ2-4 and V is TRBV4-2, with D uncertain. The germline V gene has CDR1 LGHNA and CDR2 YNFKEQ. Trimming shortened V by 0 bases and J by 1 base, and 7 bases separated the two germline ends. The CDR3 length is 15 residues. CDR3 sequence: CASSQEGDAKNIQYF. CDR3 nucleotides: TGTGCCAGCAGCCAAGAGGGCGATGCCAAAAACATTCAGTACTTC.

J is TRBJ2-7 and V is TRBV6-4, with 9 bases identical to TRBD2. Trimming took 1 base from V and 3 from J; bases not matched to a gene: 10. Germline CDR1 is MRHNA and CDR2 is SNTAGT. The CDR3 is made up of 17 amino acids. The CDR3 loop reads CASSDFVLRGGGYEQYF. The CDR3 nucleotides are TGTGCCAGCAGTGACTTCGTTTTGCGGGGGGGCGGCTACGAGCAGTACTTC.

This clone was counted once. The gene calls are TRBV19 and TRBJ2-5, with D perhaps matching TRBD2 (6 bases). The ends were cut back, 3 bases at V and 2 bases at J, with 10 bases in the middle. Looked up from germline, CDR1 is LNHDA and CDR2 is SQIVND (reference sequence). The CDR3 extends over 14 amino acids. The CDR3 DNA sequence: TGTGCCAGTAGTATGGGTCGGGGGCAAGAGACCCAGTACTTC. Protein product: CASSMGRGQETQYF.

CDR3 in DNA: TGTGCCAGCAGCCTGGGACAGGGGGTACCTAACTCCTACGAGCAGTACTTC. It specifies CASSLGQGVPNSYEQYF. V is TRBV11-2 and J is TRBJ2-7; the match to TRBD1 covers 11 bases. J gave up 0 bases and V 5 bases, and 9 bases lay outside the gene matches. Germline CDR1 is SGHAT and CDR2 is FQNNGV. This CDR3 comprises 17 residues.

This clone was seen just once. The chain employs TRBV28 and TRBJ2-6; D is unclear. Per the germline V gene, CDR1 is MDHEN and CDR2 is SYDVKM. The CDR3 consists of 15 residues. V was pared by 3 bases and J by 1 base, with 7 bases between. CDR3 protein: CASSLAGSGANVLTF. The DNA of the CDR3 is TGTGCCAGCAGTTTGGCTGGTTCTGGGGCCAACGTCCTGACTTTC.

The gene calls are TRBV13 and TRBJ2-5; 12 nucleotides agree with TRBD2. The CDR3 spans 16 residues. The junction had 5 bases not matched to a gene; V was cut back by 4 bases and J by 2 bases. Germline CDR1 PRHDT, CDR2 FYEKMQ (reference sequence). CDR3 sequence: CASSYGLAGTQETQYF. CDR3 bases: TGTGCCAGCAGCTACGGACTAGCGGGGACTCAAGAGACCCAGTACTTC.

Of note for this clone: One end of the junction does not line up with germline, which may come from a read error. The chain couples TRBV7-7 to TRBJ2-3, with D possibly being TRBD2 (6 bases). This CDR3 has 15 amino acids. Looked up from germline, CDR1 is SSHAT and CDR2 is FNYEAQ (reference sequence). In DNA, the CDR3 is TGTGCTAGCAGCGAGACGACTAGGGGCACAGATACGCAGTATTTT. Translated, it gives CASSETTRGTDTQYF. Combining the CDR3 with reference TRBV7-7 and TRBJ2-3 gives the whole variable domain GAGVSQSPRYKVTKRGQDVTLRCDPISSHATLYWYQQALGQGPEFLTYFNYEAQPDKSGLPSDRFSAERPEGSISTLTIQRTEQRDSAMYRCASSETTRGTDTQYFGPGTRLTVL.

The chain joins TRBV19 to TRBJ2-5; 8 bases agree with TRBD1. Trimming took 6 bases from V and 2 from J; bases not matched to a gene: 5. Germline V lookup: CDR1 LNHDA, CDR2 SQIVND (reference sequence). This CDR3 has 14 amino acids. The chain's CDR3 is CASRRTGPQETQYF. The CDR3 bases are TGTGCCAGTAGGAGGACAGGGCCACAAGAGACCCAGTACTTC. Looking up the rest from reference TRBV19 and TRBJ2-5 gives the full variable domain: DGGITQSPKYLFRKEGQNVTLSCEQNLNHDAMYWYRQDPGQGLRLIYYSQIVNDFQKGDIAEGYSVSREKKESFPLTVTSAQKNPTAFYLCASRRTGPQETQYFGPGTRLLVL.

The chain uses TRBV28 and TRBJ2-7; 9 nucleotides agree with TRBD2. CDR3 length equals 12 residues. Germline V gene data show CDR1 as MDHEN and CDR2 as SYDVKM. J gave up 5 bases and V 8 bases, and 4 bases lay outside the gene matches. CDR3 sequence: CASAGTSNEQYF. CDR3 in DNA: TGTGCCAGCGCCGGGACTAGCAACGAGCAGTACTTC.

The chain uses TRBV6-5 and TRBJ1-4, with D perhaps TRBD1 (6 bases). The CDR3 covers 13 residues. The germline CDR1 and CDR2 sequences are MNHEY and SVGAGI. The ends were cut back, 2 bases at V and 8 bases at J, with 9 bases in the middle. CDR3 region: CASSYTGKEKLFF. The CDR3 bases are TGTGCCAGCAGTTACACAGGGAAGGAAAAACTGTTTTTT.

This chain connects TRBV5-1 to TRBJ2-5, with 11 bases matching TRBD1. Unmatched junction bases numbered 9, after V lost 4 bases and J lost 4 bases. The CDR3 runs 16 residues. CDR1 is SGHRS, CDR2 YFSETQ, per germline. For the CDR3, the DNA is TGCGCCAGCAGCCCAAACGCCGGGACAGGGGGAGAGACCCAGTACTTC. This sequence encodes CASSPNAGTGGETQYF.

The rearrangement joins TRBV3-1 (or the pseudogene TRBV3-2) to TRBJ2-7; 7 nucleotides agree with TRBD2. The CDR3 is 14 residues long. After removal of 1 base from V and 2 bases from J, the junction contained 2 bases not matched to a gene. The germline V gene encodes CDR1 LGHDT and CDR2 YNNKEL (reference sequence). CDR3 loop: CASSQGGRAYEQYF. The CDR3 DNA sequence: TGTGCCAGCAGCCAAGGAGGGAGGGCCTACGAGCAGTACTTC.

This clone showed up just a few times. The chain employs TRBV19 and TRBJ2-1; 14 bases are a match to TRBD2. V gave up 11 bases and J gave up 10 bases; unmatched junction bases: 4. The germline CDR1 and CDR2 sequences are LNHDA and SQIVND (reference sequence). The CDR3 sequence is 12 residues long. In DNA form, the CDR3 reads TGTGCCGCCGGACTAGCGGGGGGAGAGCAGTTCTTC. Amino acids: CAAGLAGGEQFF.

This sequence joins TRBV19 and TRBJ1-1; a weak D match, TRBD1 (6 bases). The CDR3 is 15 residues long. Germline loops: CDR1 LNHDA, CDR2 SQIVND (reference sequence). Trimming stripped 5 bases from V and 0 bases from J, with 13 bases between. CDR3 residues: CASSAPGQMNTEAFF. The CDR3 DNA sequence: TGTGCCAGTAGTGCCCCGGGACAAATGAACACTGAAGCTTTCTTT.

This rearrangement joins TRBV12-3 or TRBV12-4 to TRBJ1-5; D call uncertain. The CDR3 loop spans 12 amino acids. V lost 2 bases and J lost 7, with 6 bases in between. For the CDR3, the DNA is TGTGCCAGCAGTTTACCGAGCCAGCCCCAGCATTTT. Its protein is CASSLPSQPQHF.

This chain uses TRBV3-1 (or the pseudogene TRBV3-2) with TRBJ1-1; 10 bases align to TRBD1. Germline V gene sequence: CDR1 LGHDT, CDR2 YNNKEL (reference sequence). V dropped 0 bases and J dropped 1; count of bases not matched to a gene: 8. CDR3 length equals 18 residues. CDR3 bases: TGTGCCAGCAGCCAAGACCGGGACAGGGGTAAAGGGAACACTGAAGCTTTCTTT. This gives the protein CASSQDRDRGKGNTEAFF.

The chain joins TRBV6-2 or TRBV6-3 to TRBJ2-3; 7 bases are a match to TRBD2. J gave up 2 bases and V 6 bases, and 11 bases lay outside the gene matches. The CDR3 sequence is 16 residues long. Germline CDR1 and CDR2: MNHEY and SVGEGT. CDR3 loop: CASSRSPSGYTDTQYF. The CDR3 coding sequence is TGTGCCAGCAGCCGAAGTCCTAGCGGCTACACAGATACGCAGTATTTT.